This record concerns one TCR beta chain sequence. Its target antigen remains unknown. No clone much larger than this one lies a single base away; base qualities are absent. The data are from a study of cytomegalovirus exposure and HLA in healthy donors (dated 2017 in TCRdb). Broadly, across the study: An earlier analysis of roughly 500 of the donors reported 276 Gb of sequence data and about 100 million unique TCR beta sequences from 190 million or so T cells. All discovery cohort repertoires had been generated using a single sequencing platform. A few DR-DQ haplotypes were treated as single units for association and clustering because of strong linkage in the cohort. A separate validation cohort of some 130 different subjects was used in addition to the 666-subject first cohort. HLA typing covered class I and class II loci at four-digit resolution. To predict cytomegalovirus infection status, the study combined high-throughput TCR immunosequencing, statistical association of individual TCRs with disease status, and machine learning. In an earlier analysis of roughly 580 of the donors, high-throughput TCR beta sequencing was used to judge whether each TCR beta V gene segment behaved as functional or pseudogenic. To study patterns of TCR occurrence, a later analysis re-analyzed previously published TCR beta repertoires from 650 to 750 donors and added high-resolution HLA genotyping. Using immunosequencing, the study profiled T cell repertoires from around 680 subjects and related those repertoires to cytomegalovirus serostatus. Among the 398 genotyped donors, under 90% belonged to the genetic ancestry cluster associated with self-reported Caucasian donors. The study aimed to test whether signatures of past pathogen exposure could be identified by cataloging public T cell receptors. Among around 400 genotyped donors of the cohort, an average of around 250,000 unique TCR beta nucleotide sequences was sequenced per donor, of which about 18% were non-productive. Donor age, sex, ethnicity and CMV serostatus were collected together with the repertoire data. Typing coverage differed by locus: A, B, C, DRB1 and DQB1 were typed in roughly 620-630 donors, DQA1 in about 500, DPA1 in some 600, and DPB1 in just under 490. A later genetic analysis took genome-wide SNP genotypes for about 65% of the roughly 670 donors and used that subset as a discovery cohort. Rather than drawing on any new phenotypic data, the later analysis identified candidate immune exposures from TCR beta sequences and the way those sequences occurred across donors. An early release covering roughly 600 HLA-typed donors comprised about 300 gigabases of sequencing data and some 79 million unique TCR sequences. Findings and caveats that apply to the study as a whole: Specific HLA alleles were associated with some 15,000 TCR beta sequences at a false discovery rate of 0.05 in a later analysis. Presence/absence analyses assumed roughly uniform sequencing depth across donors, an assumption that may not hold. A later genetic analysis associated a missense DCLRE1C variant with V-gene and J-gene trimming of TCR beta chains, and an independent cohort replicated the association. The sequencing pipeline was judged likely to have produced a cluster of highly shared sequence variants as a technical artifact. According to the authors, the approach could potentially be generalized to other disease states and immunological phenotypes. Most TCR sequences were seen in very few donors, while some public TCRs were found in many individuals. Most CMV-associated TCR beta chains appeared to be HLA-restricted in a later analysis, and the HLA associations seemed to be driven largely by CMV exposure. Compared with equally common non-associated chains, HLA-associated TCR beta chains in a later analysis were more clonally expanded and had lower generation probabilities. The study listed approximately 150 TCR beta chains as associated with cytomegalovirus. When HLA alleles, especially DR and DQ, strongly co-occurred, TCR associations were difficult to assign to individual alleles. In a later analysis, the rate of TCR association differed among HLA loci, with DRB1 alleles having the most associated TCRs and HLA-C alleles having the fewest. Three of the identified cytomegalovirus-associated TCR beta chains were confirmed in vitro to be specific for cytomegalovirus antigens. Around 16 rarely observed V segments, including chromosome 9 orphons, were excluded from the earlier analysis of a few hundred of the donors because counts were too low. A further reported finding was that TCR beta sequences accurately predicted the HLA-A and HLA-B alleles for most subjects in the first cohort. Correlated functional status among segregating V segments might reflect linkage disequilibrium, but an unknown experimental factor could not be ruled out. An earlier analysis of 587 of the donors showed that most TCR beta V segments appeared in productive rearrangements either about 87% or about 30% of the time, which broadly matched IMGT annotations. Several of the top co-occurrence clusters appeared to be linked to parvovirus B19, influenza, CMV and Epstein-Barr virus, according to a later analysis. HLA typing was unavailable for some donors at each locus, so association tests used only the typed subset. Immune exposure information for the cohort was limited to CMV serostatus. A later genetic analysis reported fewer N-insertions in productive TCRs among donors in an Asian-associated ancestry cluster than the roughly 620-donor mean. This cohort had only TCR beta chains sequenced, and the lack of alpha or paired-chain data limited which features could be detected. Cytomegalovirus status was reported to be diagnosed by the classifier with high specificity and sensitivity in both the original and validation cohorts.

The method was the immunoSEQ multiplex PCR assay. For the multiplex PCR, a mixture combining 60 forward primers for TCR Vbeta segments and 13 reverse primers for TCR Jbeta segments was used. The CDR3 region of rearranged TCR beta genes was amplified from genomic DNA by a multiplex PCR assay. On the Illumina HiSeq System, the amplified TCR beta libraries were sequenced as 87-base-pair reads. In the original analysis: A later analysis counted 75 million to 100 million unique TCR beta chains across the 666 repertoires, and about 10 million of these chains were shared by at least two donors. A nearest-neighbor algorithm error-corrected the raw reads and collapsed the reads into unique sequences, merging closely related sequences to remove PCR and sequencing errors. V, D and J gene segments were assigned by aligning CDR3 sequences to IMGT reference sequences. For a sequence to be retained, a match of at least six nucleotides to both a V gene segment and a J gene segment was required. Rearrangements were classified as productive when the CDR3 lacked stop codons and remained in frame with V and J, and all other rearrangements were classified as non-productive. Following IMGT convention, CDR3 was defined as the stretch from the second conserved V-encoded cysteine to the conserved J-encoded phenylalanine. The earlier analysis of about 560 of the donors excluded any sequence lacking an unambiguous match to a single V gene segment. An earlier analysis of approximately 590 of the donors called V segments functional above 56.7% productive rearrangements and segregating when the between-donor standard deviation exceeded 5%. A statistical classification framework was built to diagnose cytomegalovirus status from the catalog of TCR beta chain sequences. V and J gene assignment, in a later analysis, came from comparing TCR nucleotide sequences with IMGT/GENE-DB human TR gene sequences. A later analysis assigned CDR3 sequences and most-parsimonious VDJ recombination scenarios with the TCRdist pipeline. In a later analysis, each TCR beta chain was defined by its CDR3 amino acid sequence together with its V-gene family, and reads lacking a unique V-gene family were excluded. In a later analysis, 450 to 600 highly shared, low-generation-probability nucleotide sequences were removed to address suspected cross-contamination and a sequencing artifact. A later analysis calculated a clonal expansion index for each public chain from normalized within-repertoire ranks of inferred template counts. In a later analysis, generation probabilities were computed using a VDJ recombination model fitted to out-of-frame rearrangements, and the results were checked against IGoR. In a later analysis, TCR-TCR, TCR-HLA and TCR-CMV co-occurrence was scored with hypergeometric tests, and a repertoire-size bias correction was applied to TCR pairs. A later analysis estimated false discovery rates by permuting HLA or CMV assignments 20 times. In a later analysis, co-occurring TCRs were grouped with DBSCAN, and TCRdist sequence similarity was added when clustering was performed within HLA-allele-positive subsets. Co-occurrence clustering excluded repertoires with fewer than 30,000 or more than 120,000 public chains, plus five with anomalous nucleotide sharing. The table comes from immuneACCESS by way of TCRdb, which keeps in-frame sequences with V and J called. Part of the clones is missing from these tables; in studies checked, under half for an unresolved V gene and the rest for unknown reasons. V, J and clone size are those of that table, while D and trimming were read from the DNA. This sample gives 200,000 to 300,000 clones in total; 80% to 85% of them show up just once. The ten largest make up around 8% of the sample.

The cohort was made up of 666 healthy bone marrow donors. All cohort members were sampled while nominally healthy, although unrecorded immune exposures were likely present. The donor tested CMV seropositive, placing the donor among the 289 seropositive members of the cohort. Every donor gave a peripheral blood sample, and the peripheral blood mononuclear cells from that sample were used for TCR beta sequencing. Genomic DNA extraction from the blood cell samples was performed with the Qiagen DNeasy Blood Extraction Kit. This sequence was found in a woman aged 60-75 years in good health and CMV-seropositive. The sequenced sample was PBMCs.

Read as DNA, the sequence is TGTGCCAGAGGACAGGTAGCGGGACCGAACACCGGGGAGCTGTTTTTT. This gives the protein CARGQVAGPNTGELFF. The receptor chain draws on TRBV7-9 and TRBJ2-2; possibly the D gene is TRBD2, per 8 matching bases. CDR1 and CDR2 are read off the germline V gene (reference sequence) as SEHNR and FQNEAQ. V was cut back by 9 bases and J by 0 bases, leaving a gap of 17 bases between them. From cysteine to phenylalanine, the CDR3 is 16 amino acids long. Only the CDR3 DNA stays, 48 bases, in frame from base 1.